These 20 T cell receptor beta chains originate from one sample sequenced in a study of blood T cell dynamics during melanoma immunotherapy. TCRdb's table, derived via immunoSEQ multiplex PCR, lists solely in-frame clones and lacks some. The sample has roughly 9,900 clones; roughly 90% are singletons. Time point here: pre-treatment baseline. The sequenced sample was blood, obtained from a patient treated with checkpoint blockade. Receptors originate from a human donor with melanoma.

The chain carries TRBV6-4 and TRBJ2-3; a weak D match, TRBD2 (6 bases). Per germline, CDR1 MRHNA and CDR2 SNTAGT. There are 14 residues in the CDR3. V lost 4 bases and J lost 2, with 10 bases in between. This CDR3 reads CASSGGEDTDTQYF. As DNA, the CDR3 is TGTGCCAGCAGTGGGGGGGAAGACACAGATACGCAGTATTTT.

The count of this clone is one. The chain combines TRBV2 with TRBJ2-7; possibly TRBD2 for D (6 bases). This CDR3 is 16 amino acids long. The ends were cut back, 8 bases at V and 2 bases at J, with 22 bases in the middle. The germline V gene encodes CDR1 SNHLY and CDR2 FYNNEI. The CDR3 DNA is TGTGCCAGCGCCCCTCGCTGGGCTAGCGCTCCCTACGAGCAGTACTTC. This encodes CASAPRWASAPYEQYF.

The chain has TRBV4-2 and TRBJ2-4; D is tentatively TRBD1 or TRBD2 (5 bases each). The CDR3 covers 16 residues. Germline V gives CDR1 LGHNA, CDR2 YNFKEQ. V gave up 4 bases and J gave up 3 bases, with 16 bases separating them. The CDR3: CASSPRGGERKNIQYF. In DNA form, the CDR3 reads TGTGCCAGCAGCCCCCGGGGCGGTGAACGCAAAAACATTCAGTACTTC.

This CDR3 reads CASSQDGDRAQYF. CDR3 nucleotides: TGCGCCAGCAGCCAAGACGGCGATAGGGCGCAGTATTTT. The chain joins TRBV4-3 to TRBJ2-3; no definite D call. V gave up 0 bases and J gave up 10 bases, with 11 bases separating them. The CDR3 consists of 13 residues. CDR1 and CDR2 (germline): LGHNA, YSLEER.

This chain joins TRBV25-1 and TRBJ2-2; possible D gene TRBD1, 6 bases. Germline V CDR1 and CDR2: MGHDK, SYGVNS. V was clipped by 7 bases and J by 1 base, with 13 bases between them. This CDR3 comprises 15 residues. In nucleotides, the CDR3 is TGTGCCAGCACCCCCTGGGACAAGAACACCGGGGAGCTGTTTTTT. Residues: CASTPWDKNTGELFF.

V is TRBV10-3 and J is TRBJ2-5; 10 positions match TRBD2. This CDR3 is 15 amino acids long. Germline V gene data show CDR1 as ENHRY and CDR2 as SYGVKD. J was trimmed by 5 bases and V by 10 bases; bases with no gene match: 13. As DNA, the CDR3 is TGTGCCACCAGACCCGGGACTAGCGAGTCGGAGACCCAGTACTTC. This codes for CATRPGTSESETQYF.

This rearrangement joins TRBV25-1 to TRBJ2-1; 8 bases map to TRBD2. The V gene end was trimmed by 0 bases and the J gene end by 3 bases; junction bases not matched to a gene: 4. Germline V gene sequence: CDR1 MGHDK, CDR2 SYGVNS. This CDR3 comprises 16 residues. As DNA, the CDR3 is TGTGCCAGCAGTGAATATGGCGGGAGGAACTACAATGAGCAGTTCTTC. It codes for CASSEYGGRNYNEQFF. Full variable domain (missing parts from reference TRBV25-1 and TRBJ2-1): EADIYQTPRYLVIGTGKKITLECSQTMGHDKMYWYQQDPGMELHLIHYSYGVNSTEKGDLSSESTVSRIRTEHFPLTLESARPSHTSQYLCASSEYGGRNYNEQFFGPGTRLTVL.

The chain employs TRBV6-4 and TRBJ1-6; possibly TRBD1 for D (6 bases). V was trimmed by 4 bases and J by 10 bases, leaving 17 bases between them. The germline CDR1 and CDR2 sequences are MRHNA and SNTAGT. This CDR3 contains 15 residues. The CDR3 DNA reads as TGTGCCAGCAGTGCCCTGACGGGGGCAGGATCACCCCTCCACTTT. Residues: CASSALTGAGSPLHF.

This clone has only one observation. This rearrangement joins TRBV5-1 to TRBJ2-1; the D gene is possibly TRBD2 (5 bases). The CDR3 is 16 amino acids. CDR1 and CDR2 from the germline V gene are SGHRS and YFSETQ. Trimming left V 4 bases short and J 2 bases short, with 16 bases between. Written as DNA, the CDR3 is TGCGCCAGCAGCCCCCTTTGGAGGACCCCCTACAATGAGCAGTTCTTC. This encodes CASSPLWRTPYNEQFF.

Here the CDR3 DNA reads TGTGCCAGCAGCCTAGGTTGGGGGTACCAAGAGACCCAGTACTTC. Translated, it gives CASSLGWGYQETQYF. The rearrangement joins TRBV7-9 to TRBJ2-5, with D possibly being TRBD1 or TRBD2 (5 bases each). Germline V gives CDR1 SEHNR, CDR2 FQNEAQ (reference sequence). This CDR3 comprises 15 residues. V gave up 5 bases and J gave up 0 bases, with 13 bases separating them.

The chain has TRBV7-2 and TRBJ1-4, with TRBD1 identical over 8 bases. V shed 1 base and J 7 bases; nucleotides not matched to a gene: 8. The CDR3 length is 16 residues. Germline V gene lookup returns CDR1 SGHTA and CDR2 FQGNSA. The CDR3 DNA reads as TGTGCCAGCAGCTTAGTCCGGACAGGGAGAGGTGAAAAACTGTTTTTT. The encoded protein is CASSLVRTGRGEKLFF.

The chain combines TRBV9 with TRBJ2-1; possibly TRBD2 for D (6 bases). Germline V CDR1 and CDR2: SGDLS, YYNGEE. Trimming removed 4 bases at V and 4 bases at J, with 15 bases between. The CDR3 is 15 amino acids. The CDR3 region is CASSRDGGGYNEQFF. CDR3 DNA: TGTGCCAGCAGCCGGGATGGTGGGGGGTACAATGAGCAGTTCTTC.

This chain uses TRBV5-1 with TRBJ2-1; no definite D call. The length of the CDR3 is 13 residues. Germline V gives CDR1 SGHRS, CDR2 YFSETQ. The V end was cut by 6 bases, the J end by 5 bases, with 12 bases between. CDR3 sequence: CASILADNNEQFF. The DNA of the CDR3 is TGCGCCAGCATTCTGGCAGACAACAATGAGCAGTTCTTC.

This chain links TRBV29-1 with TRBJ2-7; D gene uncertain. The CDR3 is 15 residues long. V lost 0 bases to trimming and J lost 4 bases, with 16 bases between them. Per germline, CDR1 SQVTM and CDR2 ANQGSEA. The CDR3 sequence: CSVEDRAPVPYEQYF. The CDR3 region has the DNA TGCAGCGTTGAAGACCGGGCCCCTGTCCCATACGAGCAGTACTTC.

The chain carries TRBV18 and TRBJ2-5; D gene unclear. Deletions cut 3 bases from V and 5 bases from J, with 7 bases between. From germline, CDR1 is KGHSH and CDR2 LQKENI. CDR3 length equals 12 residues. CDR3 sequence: CASSPSLETQYF. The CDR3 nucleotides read TGTGCCAGCTCACCGAGCTTGGAGACCCAGTACTTC.

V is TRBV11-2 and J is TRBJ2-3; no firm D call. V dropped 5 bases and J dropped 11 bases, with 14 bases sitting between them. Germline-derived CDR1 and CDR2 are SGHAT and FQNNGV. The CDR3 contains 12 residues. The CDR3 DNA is TGTGCCAGCAGCCACGGGCCTTTGAGGCAGTATTTT. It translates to CASSHGPLRQYF.

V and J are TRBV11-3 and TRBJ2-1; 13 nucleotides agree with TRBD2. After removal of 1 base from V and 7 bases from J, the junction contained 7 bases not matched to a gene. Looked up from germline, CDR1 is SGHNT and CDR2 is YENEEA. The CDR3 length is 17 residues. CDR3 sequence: CASSLGRTSGSGNEQFF. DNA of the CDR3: TGTGCCAGCAGCTTAGGCAGGACTAGCGGGAGTGGGAATGAGCAGTTCTTC.

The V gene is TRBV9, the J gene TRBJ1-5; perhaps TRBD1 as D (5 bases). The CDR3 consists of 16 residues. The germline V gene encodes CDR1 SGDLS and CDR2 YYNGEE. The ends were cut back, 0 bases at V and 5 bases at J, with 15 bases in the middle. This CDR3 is CASSVGDGGEDQPQHF. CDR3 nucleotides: TGTGCCAGCAGCGTAGGGGATGGGGGGGAGGATCAGCCCCAGCATTTT.

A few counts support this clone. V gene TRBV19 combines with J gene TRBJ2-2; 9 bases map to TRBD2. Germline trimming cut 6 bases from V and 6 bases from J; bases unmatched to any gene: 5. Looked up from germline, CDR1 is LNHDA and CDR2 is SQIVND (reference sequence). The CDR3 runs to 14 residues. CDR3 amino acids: CASRGGRAAGELFF. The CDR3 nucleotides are TGTGCCAGTAGGGGCGGGAGGGCGGCCGGGGAGCTGTTTTTT.

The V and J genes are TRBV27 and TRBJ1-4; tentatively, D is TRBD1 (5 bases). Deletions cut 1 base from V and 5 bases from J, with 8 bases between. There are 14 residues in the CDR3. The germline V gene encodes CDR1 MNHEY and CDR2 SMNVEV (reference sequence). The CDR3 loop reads CASSLWQGNEKLFF. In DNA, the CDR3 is TGTGCCAGCAGTTTATGGCAGGGCAATGAAAAACTGTTTTTT.